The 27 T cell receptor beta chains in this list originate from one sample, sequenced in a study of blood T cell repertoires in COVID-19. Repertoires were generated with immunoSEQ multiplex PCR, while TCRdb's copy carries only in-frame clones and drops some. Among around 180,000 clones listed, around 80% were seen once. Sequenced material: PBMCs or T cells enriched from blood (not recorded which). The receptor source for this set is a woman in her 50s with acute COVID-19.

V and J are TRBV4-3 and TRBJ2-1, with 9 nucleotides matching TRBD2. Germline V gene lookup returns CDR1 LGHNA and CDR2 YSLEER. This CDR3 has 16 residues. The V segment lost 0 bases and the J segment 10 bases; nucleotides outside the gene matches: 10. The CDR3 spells CASSQEFAGGPGEQFF. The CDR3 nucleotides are TGCGCCAGCAGCCAAGAATTCGCGGGGGGGCCAGGGGAGCAGTTCTTC.

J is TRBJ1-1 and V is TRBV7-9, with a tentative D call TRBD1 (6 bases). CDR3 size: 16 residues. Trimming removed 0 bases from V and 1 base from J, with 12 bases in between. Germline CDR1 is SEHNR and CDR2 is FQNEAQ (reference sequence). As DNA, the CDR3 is TGTGCCAGCAGCTTAGCGTTAGGACAGCAGAACACTGAAGCTTTCTTT. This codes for CASSLALGQQNTEAFF.

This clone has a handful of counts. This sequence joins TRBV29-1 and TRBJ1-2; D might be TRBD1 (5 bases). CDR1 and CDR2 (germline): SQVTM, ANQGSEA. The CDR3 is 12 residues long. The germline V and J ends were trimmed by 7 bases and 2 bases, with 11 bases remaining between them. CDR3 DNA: TGCAGCGCTGCAGGGTTAAACTATGGCTACACCTTC. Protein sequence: CSAAGLNYGYTF.

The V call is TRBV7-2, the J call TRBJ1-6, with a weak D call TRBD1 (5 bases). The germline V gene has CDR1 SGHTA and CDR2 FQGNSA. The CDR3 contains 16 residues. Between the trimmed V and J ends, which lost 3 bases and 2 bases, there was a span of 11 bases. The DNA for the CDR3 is TGTGCCAGCAGCTTTGATCAGGGTGCCTATAATTCACCCCTCCACTTT. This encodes CASSFDQGAYNSPLHF.

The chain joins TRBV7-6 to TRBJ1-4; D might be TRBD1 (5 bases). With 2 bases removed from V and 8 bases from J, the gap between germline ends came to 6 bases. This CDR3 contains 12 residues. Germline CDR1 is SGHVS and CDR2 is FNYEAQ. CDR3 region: CASSLWGEKLFF. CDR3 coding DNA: TGTGCCAGCAGCTTATGGGGCGAAAAACTGTTTTTT.

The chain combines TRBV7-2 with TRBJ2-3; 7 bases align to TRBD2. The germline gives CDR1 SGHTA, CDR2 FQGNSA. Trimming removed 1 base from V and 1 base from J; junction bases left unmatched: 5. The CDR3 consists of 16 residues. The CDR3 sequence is CASSLGGGLGTDTQYF. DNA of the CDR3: TGTGCCAGCAGCTTAGGGGGGGGGTTGGGCACAGATACGCAGTATTTT.

For the CDR3, the DNA is TGTGCCAGCAGTTTTGGTTGGGAGGGTGATACGCAGTATTTT. The encoded protein is CASSFGWEGDTQYF. The chain uses TRBV27 and TRBJ2-3; 7 nucleotides agree with TRBD2. CDR1 and CDR2 (germline): MNHEY, SMNVEV (reference sequence). V trimming: 3 bases; J trimming: 6 bases; junction bases outside the gene matches: 6. This CDR3 spans 14 amino acids.

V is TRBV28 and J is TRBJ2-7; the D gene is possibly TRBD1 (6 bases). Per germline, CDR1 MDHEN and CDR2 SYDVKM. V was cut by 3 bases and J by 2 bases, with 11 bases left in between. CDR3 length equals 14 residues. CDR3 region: CASSFRDTAYEQYV. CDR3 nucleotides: TGTGCCAGCAGTTTTAGGGACACCGCCTACGAGCAGTACGTC.

The CDR3 DNA reads TGTGCCAGCAGCCCCGGGGACTATGGCTACACCTTC. It encodes CASSPGDYGYTF. The chain uses TRBV7-6 and TRBJ1-2; D remains unclear. With 5 bases removed from V and 3 bases from J, the gap between germline ends came to 7 bases. Germline V gene sequence: CDR1 SGHVS, CDR2 FNYEAQ. The CDR3 is made up of 12 amino acids.

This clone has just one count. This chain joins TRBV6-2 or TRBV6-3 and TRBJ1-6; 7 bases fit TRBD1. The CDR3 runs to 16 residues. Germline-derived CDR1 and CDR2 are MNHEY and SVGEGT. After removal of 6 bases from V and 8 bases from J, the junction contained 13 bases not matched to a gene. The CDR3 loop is CASSHTGVGNHSPLHF. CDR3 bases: TGTGCCAGCAGCCACACAGGGGTCGGCAACCATTCACCCCTCCACTTT.

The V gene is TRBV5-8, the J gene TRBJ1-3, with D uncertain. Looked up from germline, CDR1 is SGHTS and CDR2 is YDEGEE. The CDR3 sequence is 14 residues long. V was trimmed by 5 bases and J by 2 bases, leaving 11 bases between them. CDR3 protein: CASREPAAGNTIYF. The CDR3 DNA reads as TGTGCCAGCAGGGAGCCGGCGGCTGGAAACACCATATATTTT.

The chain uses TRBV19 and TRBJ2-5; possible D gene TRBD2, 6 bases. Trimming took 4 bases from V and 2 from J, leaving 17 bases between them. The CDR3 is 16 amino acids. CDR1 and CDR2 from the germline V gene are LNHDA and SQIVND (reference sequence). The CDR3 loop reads CASSTKGLSPQETQYF. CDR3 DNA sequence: TGTGCCAGTAGTACCAAGGGACTTTCTCCTCAAGAGACCCAGTACTTC.

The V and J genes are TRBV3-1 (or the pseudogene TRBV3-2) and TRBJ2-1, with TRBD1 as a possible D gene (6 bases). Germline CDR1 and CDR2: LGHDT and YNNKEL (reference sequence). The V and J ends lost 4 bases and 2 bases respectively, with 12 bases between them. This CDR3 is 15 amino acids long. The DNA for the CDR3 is TGTGCCAGCAGCCTCCCCAGGGGCGCCTACAATGAGCAGTTCTTC. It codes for CASSLPRGAYNEQFF.

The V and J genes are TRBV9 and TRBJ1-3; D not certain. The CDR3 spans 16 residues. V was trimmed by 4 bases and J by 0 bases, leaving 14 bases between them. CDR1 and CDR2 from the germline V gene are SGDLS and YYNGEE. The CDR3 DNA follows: TGTGCCAGCAGCAAGGGAGTCCCCCTCTCTGGAAACACCATATATTTT. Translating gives CASSKGVPLSGNTIYF.

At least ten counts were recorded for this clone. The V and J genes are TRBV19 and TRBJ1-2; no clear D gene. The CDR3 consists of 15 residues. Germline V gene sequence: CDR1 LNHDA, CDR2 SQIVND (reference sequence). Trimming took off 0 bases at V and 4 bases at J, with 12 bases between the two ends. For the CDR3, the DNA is TGTGCCAGTAGTATAGAAGCCACTGCCCTCTATGGCTACACCTTC. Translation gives CASSIEATALYGYTF.

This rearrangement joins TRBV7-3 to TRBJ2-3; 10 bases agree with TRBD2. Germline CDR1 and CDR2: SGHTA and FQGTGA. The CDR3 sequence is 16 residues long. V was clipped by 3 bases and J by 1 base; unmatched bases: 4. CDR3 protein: CASSFRAGGRTDTQYF. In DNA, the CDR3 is TGTGCCAGCAGCTTCCGAGCGGGGGGGCGCACAGATACGCAGTATTTT. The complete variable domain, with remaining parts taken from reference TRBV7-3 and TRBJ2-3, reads GAGVSQTPSNKVTEKGKYVELRCDPISGHTALYWYRQSLGQGPEFLIYFQGTGAADDSGLPNDRFFAVRPEGSVSTLKIQRTERGDSAVYLCASSFRAGGRTDTQYFGPGTRLTVL.

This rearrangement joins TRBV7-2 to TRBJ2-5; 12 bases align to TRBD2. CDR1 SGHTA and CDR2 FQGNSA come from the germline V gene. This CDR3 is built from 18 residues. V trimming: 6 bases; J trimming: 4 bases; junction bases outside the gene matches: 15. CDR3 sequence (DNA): TGTGCCAGCAGTCACAACAAGGCTAGCGGGGGGGCCCGAGAGACCCAGTACTTC. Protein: CASSHNKASGGARETQYF.

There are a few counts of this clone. The CDR3 sequence: CASGLTGGNTEAFF. DNA of the CDR3: TGTGCTAGTGGTTTAACAGGGGGGAACACTGAAGCTTTCTTT. The chain is built from TRBV12-5 and TRBJ1-1, with 8 bases that match TRBD1. The CDR3 has 14 amino acids. The junction had 1 base not matched to a gene; V was cut back by 3 bases and J by 1 base. CDR1 LGHNT and CDR2 FRNRAP come from the germline V gene. Supplemented by reference TRBV12-5 and TRBJ1-1, the full variable domain reads DARVTQTPRHKVTEMGQEVTMRCQPILGHNTVFWYRQTMMQGLELLAYFRNRAPLDDSGMPKDRFSAEMPDATLATLKIQPSEPRDSAVYFCASGLTGGNTEAFFGQGTRLTVV.

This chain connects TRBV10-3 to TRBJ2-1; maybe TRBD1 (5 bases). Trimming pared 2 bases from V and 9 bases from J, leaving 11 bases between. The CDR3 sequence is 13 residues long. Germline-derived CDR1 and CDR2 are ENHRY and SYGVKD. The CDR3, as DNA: TGTGCCATCAGTGAGGTTGCTAGGGGTGAGCAGTTCTTC. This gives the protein CAISEVARGEQFF.

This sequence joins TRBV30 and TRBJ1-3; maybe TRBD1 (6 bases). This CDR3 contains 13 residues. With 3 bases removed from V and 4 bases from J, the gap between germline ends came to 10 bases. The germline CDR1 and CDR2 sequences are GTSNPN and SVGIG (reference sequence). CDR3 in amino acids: CAWRVQGGNTIYF. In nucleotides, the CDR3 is TGTGCCTGGAGAGTGCAGGGGGGAAACACCATATATTTT.

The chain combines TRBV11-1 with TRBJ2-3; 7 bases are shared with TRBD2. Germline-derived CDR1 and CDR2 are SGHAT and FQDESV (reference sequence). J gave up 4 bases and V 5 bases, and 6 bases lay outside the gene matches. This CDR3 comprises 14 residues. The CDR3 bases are TGTGCCAGCAGCGATGGGGGGGGGTCAGATACGCAGTATTTT. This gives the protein CASSDGGGSDTQYF.

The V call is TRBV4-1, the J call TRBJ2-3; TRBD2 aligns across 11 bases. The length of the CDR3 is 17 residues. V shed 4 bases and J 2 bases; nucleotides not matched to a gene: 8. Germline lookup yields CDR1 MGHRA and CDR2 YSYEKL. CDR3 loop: CASSPVASGGTTDTQYF. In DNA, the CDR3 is TGCGCCAGCAGCCCAGTGGCTAGCGGGGGGACCACAGATACGCAGTATTTT.

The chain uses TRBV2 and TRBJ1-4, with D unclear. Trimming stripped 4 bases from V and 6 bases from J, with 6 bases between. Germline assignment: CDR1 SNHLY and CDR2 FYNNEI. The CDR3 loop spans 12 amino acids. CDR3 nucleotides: TGTGCCAGCAGTGGTTTAGATGAAAAACTGTTTTTT. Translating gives CASSGLDEKLFF. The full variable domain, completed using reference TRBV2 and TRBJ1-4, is EPEVTQTPSHQVTQMGQEVILRCVPISNHLYFYWYRQILGQKVEFLVSFYNNEISEKSEIFDDQFSVERPDGSNFTLKIRSTKLEDSAMYFCASSGLDEKLFFGSGTQLSVL.

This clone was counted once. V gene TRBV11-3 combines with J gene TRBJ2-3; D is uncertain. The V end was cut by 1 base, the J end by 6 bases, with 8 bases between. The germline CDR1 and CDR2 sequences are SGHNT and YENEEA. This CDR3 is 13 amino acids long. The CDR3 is CASSLVLFDTQYF. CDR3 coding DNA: TGTGCCAGCAGCTTAGTCTTGTTTGATACGCAGTATTTT.

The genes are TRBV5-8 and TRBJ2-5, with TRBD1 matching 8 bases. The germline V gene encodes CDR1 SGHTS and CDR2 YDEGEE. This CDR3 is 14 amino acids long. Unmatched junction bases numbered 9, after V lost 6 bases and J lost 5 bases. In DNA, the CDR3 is TGTGCCAGCACTGGACAGGGTGGGCTGGAGACCCAGTACTTC. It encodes CASTGQGGLETQYF. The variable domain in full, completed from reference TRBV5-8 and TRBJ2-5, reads EAGVTQSPTHLIKTRGQQATLRCSPISGHTSVYWYQQALGLGLQFLLWYDEGEERNRGNFPPRFSGRQFPNYSSELNVNALELEDSALYLCASTGQGGLETQYFGPGTRLLVL.

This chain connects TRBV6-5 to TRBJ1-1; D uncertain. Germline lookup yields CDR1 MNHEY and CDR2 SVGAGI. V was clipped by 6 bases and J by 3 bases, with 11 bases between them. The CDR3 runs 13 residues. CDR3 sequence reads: CASRPRRDTEAFF. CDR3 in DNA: TGTGCCAGCAGACCACGACGGGACACTGAAGCTTTCTTT.

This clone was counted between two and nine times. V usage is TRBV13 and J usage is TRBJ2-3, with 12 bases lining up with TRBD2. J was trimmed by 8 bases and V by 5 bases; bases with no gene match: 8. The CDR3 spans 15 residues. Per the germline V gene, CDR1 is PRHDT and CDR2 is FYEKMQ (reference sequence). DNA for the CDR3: TGTGCCAGCAGCCCTCCTAGCGGGGGGGCCGGTACGCAGTATTTT. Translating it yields CASSPPSGGAGTQYF.